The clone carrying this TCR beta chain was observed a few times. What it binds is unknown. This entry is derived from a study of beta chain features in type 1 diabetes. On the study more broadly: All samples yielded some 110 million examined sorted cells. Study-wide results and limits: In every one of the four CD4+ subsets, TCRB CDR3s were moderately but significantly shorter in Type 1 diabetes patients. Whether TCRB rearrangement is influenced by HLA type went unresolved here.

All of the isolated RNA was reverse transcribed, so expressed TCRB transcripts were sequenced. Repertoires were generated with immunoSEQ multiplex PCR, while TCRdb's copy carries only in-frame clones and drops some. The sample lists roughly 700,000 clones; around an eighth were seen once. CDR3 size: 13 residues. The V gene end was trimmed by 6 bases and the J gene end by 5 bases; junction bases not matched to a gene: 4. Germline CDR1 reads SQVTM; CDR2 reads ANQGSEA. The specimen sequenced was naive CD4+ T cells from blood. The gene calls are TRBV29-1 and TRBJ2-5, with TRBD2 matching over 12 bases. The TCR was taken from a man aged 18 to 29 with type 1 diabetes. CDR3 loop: CSVGTSGSETQYF. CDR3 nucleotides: TGCAGCGTAGGGACTAGCGGGTCTGAGACCCAGTACTTC.